What follows is one TCR beta chain and its context. Its antigen is unknown. Doses given second, at about 4 or about 12 weeks, were pooled. Trimming removed 0 bases at V and 7 bases at J, with 9 bases between. The CDR3 extends over 14 amino acids. The germline V gene encodes CDR1 MGHRA and CDR2 YSYEKL. This sample was included in a study of T cell responses to AZD1222 COVID-19 vaccine. Broader study findings: Targets within unmutated variant regions were reportedly found for nearly half of spike-specific TCRs. The donor cohort was predominantly white British with a female majority, and clonal diversity may have been underestimated. With two AZD1222 doses given, Spike-specific TCR breadth and depth both rose.

Profiled with immunoSEQ multiplex PCR; TCRdb holds only in-frame clones, not every one. The top ten clones hold about 3.2% of a sample with around 150,000 clones, 75% to 95% of them seen once. The input for sequencing was peripheral blood, taken 28 days after the second AZD1222 dose. This chain connects TRBV4-1 to TRBJ1-4; D remains unclear. The receptor comes from an adult who received the AZD1222 COVID-19 vaccine. The CDR3 nucleotides read TGCGCCAGCAGCCAAGATTGGGGAGGTGAAAAACTGTTTTTT. Translation: CASSQDWGGEKLFF.